The following is a T cell receptor (beta chain) sequence with its context. Its antigen specificity is not known. No base quality values were provided; no much bigger clone lies one nucleotide off. The method was the immunoSEQ multiplex PCR assay. Following the manufacturer's protocol, the hsTCRB Kit was used to amplify rearranged TCR beta chain sequences. Sequencing of TCRB libraries was carried out on an Illumina MiSeq. On the authors' methods: Demultiplexing, trimming and gene mapping were performed with the kit vendor's proprietary platform. The source is immuneACCESS, and TCRdb retained only in-frame sequences with V and J called. Part of the clones is not carried over; for the studies checked, unresolved V genes explain less than half of this, and the remainder is unexplained. The V and J calls and clone size come from that table; D and trimming were worked out from the DNA. A total of fewer than 45,000 clones appear in this sample, roughly 79% of them only once. The top ten constitute 4.7% of the sample.

This sample is part of a study of a mutant IDH1 vaccine in newly diagnosed glioma (dated by TCRdb to the early 2020s). Looking at the study overall: Vaccination began 4-6 weeks after radiotherapy alone, or alongside temozolomide cycles in the chemotherapy-containing groups. For exploratory analyses, longitudinal TCRB deep sequencing was carried out in about 26 treated patients wherever samples were available. Prior to enrollment, patients had been given standard therapy consisting of radiotherapy alone, temozolomide alone, or radiochemotherapy with temozolomide, with the combination given to most patients. The approximately 30 treated patients were approximately 62% male and roughly 40% female, with a mean age of around 40 years. The week-35 safety follow-up took place at visit V12, and the week-47 end of study took place at visit V13. Peripheral blood was collected at six visits: V03 (baseline), V05, V07, V10, V12 and V13. The research as a whole found: The authors noted that analyses of patient blood samples could not be reproduced because of sample limitations. No apparent relationship was observed between pseudoprogression and alterations in the top peripheral T cell clonotypes detected by TCRB sequencing. Vaccine-induced immune responses across multiple MHC alleles were detected in about 93% of patients. Selection of PBMC samples for TCRB deep sequencing was based on availability.

The sample's time point label, decoded: week 35, safety follow-up. Each vaccine dose, consisting of 300 ug of a 20-mer mutant IDH1 peptide in Montanide, was administered subcutaneously with topical imiquimod. Patients received eight vaccinations in weeks 1, 3, 5, 7, 11, 15, 19 and 23, corresponding to visits V03 through V10. Newly diagnosed WHO grade 3 or 4 IDH1-mutant astrocytomas showing loss of nuclear ATRX were present in the donors. The samples were drawn from NOA16, a multicentre, single-arm, open-label phase I trial in Germany that tested a mutant IDH1 peptide vaccine in humans for the first time. Genomic DNA for TCRB sequencing was extracted from EDTA blood using the DNeasy Blood and Tissue Kit. From a lookup of the germline V gene, CDR1 and CDR2 are MGHRA and YSYEKL. Including the terminal cysteine and phenylalanine, the CDR3 comprises 17 residues. Only the CDR3 region is kept as DNA, spanning 51 bases read in frame from base 1. Relative to germline, V is 4 bases shorter and J is 6 bases shorter, with 21 bases between their ends.

The TCR was taken from a woman between 35 and 50 years old with glioma. Some clones in this sample may be carry-over from other donors' samples. The material was PBMCs, obtained from a glioma patient whose treatment included an IDH1 peptide vaccine. The V gene is TRBV4-1 and the J gene is TRBJ2-2; TRBD2 could be the D gene, as 5 bases match. The CDR3 has the sequence CASSRHSGLVAAGELFF. The sequenced DNA is TGCGCCAGCAGCCGCCACAGTGGACTCGTCGCGGCCGGGGAGCTGTTTTTT.